This entry lists 18 T cell receptor beta chains sequenced from one sample in a study of blood T cell repertoires in COVID-19. The protocol was immunoSEQ multiplex PCR, while the TCRdb copy is restricted to in-frame clones and leaves out a portion. Counted here are some 120,000 clones, roughly 85% occurring once; the ten biggest clones make up approximately 2.5%. The sample comprised peripheral blood. These TCRs come from a man younger than 40 with acute or convalescent COVID-19.

The chain links TRBV30 to TRBJ2-7, with D hard to call. This CDR3 contains 14 residues. V lost 0 bases, J lost 2 bases, and 11 bases lay in between. The germline V gene encodes CDR1 GTSNPN and CDR2 SVGIG (reference sequence). CDR3 sequence: CAWSVSTVTYEQYV. Written as DNA, the CDR3 is TGTGCCTGGAGTGTATCCACAGTTACCTACGAGCAGTACGTC.

In this sample, this clone is medium-sized. CDR3 sequence: CASSKGRVRTGELFF. The CDR3 coding sequence is TGTGCCAGCAGCAAAGGGCGGGTCCGGACCGGGGAGCTGTTTTTT. The V and J genes are TRBV21-1 and TRBJ2-2; no DNA check was done on the table's D call, TRBD2. TRBV21-1 is a pseudogene segment. There are 15 residues in the CDR3.

The chain joins TRBV15 to TRBJ2-3, with D maybe TRBD1 (5 bases). With 8 bases removed from V and 4 bases from J, the gap between germline ends came to 13 bases. CDR3 length equals 13 residues. Germline-derived CDR1 and CDR2 are LNHNV and YYDKDF (reference sequence). The CDR3 bases are TGTGCCACCGCAGGGCCCTGGGCAGATACGCAGTATTTT. This encodes CATAGPWADTQYF.

The rearrangement uses TRBV25-1 and TRBJ2-1; D might be TRBD2 (6 bases). The CDR3 totals 13 residues. Germline loops: CDR1 MGHDK, CDR2 SYGVNS. V shed 8 bases and J shed 7 bases, with 15 bases lying between them. DNA of the CDR3: TGTGCCAGCGTCGCCGGGACTGGGAATGAGCAGTTCTTC. Its translation is CASVAGTGNEQFF.

The chain recombines TRBV21-1 with TRBJ2-3; the table's D call of TRBD2 was not tested on the DNA. TRBV21-1 is tagged as a pseudogene. The CDR3 loop spans 19 amino acids. DNA of the CDR3: TGTGCCAGCAGCTACAGACCCGGGACTAGCTGCTCTAGCACAGATACGCAGTATTTT. Translated, it gives CASSYRPGTSCSSTDTQYF.

The chain carries TRBV18 and TRBJ1-1; TRBD1 agrees at 7 bases. Germline trimming cut 2 bases from V and 3 bases from J; bases unmatched to any gene: 0. CDR1 KGHSH and CDR2 LQKENI come from the germline V gene. The CDR3 extends over 13 amino acids. CDR3 sequence (DNA): TGTGCCAGCTCACCAGACAGGGACACTGAAGCTTTCTTT. This gives the protein CASSPDRDTEAFF. Complete variable domain (other parts from reference TRBV18 and TRBJ1-1): NAGVMQNPRHLVRRRGQEARLRCSPMKGHSHVYWYRQLPEEGLKFMVYLQKENIIDESGMPKERFSAEFPKEGPSILRIQQVVRGDSAAYFCASSPDRDTEAFFGQGTRLTVV.

The chain has TRBV4-3 and TRBJ1-6; a weak D match, TRBD1 (6 bases). Between the trimmed V and J ends, which lost 0 bases and 7 bases, there was a span of 10 bases. This CDR3 contains 15 residues. Germline V lookup: CDR1 LGHNA, CDR2 YSLEER. Here the CDR3 reads CASSQDGRGNSPLHF. The CDR3 DNA reads as TGCGCCAGCAGCCAAGACGGCAGGGGCAATTCACCCCTCCACTTT.

The chain carries TRBV19 and TRBJ1-1; TRBD1 agrees at 9 bases. The CDR3 spans 15 residues. V lost 6 bases and J lost 3; bases outside the gene matches: 8. Germline CDR1 and CDR2: LNHDA and SQIVND (reference sequence). CDR3: CASSPGTGRYTEAFF. CDR3 nucleotides: TGTGCCAGTAGCCCTGGGACAGGGAGATACACTGAAGCTTTCTTT.

V gene TRBV5-6 combines with J gene TRBJ1-2; no clear D gene. Looked up from germline, CDR1 is SGHDT and CDR2 is YYEEEE. CDR3 length equals 13 residues. V was clipped by 2 bases and J by 1 base, with 6 bases between them. The CDR3 loop reads CASSFGNNYGYTF. The CDR3 nucleotides are TGTGCCAGCAGCTTCGGGAATAACTATGGCTACACCTTC.

V usage is TRBV4-1 and J usage is TRBJ1-6, with unresolved D. CDR1 is MGHRA and CDR2 is YSYEKL in the germline V gene. The CDR3 has 16 amino acids. The germline V and J ends were trimmed by 3 bases and 9 bases, with 18 bases remaining between them. The CDR3 is CASSHLSIGERSPLHF. CDR3 bases: TGCGCCAGCAGCCACCTCTCAATCGGGGAACGTTCACCCCTCCACTTT.

The rearrangement uses TRBV9 and TRBJ2-2, with D possibly being TRBD1 (5 bases). This CDR3 is built from 15 residues. Trimming removed 0 bases at V and 7 bases at J, with 13 bases between. Germline values: CDR1 SGDLS, CDR2 YYNGEE. CDR3 DNA: TGTGCCAGCAGCGTAGACGTGGGCCAGGGCGGGGAGCTGTTTTTT. This encodes CASSVDVGQGGELFF.

This sequence joins TRBV29-1 and TRBJ1-2, with D tentatively TRBD1 (5 bases). The germline V and J ends were trimmed by 0 bases and 6 bases, with 11 bases remaining between them. Germline V gene lookup returns CDR1 SQVTM and CDR2 ANQGSEA. The CDR3 totals 13 residues. CDR3 in amino acids: CSVEDGGVHGYTF. Written as DNA, the CDR3 is TGCAGCGTTGAAGATGGAGGGGTGCATGGCTACACCTTC.

Regarding this clone: Other nucleotide sequences in the sample specify the same CDR3. The chain couples TRBV3-1 (or the pseudogene TRBV3-2) to TRBJ2-7; possible D gene TRBD2, 6 bases. Trimming pared 1 base from V and 10 bases from J, leaving 8 bases between. CDR1 is LGHDT and CDR2 is YNNKEL in the germline V gene (reference sequence). This CDR3 spans 11 amino acids. In nucleotides, the CDR3 is TGTGCCAGCAGCCAAGCGGGGGAACAGTACTTC. Translation gives CASSQAGEQYF.

This chain joins TRBV30 and TRBJ1-6, with D perhaps TRBD1 (5 bases). V gave up 4 bases and J gave up 7 bases, with 11 bases separating them. The CDR3 runs to 13 residues. The germline gives CDR1 GTSNPN, CDR2 SVGIG (reference sequence). The CDR3 loop reads CAWKGQENSPLHF. In DNA form, the CDR3 reads TGTGCCTGGAAGGGGCAGGAAAATTCACCCCTCCACTTT.

The chain links TRBV3-1 (or the pseudogene TRBV3-2) to TRBJ1-2; D may be TRBD1 (6 bases). Trimming removed 3 bases at V and 5 bases at J, with 19 bases between. This CDR3 spans 16 amino acids. Germline-derived CDR1 and CDR2 are LGHDT and YNNKEL (reference sequence). The CDR3 is CASSHDLQNRAYGYTF. The CDR3 DNA sequence: TGTGCCAGCAGCCACGATCTACAAAACAGGGCTTATGGCTACACCTTC.

The genes are TRBV6-4 and TRBJ2-7, with D maybe TRBD1 (5 bases). Trimming took 7 bases from V and 7 from J, leaving 20 bases between them. This CDR3 spans 14 amino acids. CDR1 and CDR2 from the germline V gene are MRHNA and SNTAGT. CDR3 protein: CASILTMDTPEQYV. CDR3 sequence (DNA): TGTGCCAGCATCTTAACAATGGACACCCCGGAGCAGTACGTC.

This chain joins TRBV4-2 and TRBJ2-7; 8 bases fit TRBD1. The CDR3 totals 18 residues. The V gene's germline CDR1 is LGHNA and CDR2 YNFKEQ. V lost 0 bases, J lost 7 bases, and 17 bases stayed unmatched. The CDR3 bases are TGTGCCAGCAGCCAAGATTACCTGGGAGGACAGGGCCAGGGGGAGCAGTACTTC. It specifies CASSQDYLGGQGQGEQYF.

This clone was recorded only once. The chain has TRBV10-2 and TRBJ1-5; weak D call: TRBD1 (5 bases). The ends were cut back, 7 bases at V and 6 bases at J, with 10 bases in the middle. CDR1 WSHSY and CDR2 SAAADI come from the germline V gene. CDR3 length: 12 amino acids. CDR3 DNA sequence: TGCGCCAGCAAGAACGGGGGTCAGCCCCAGCATTTT. Encoded protein: CASKNGGQPQHF.